The rows below give T cell receptor beta chains drawn from one sample of a study of T cells expressing NK-cell markers. From the 5' RACE reads, TCRdb lists one entry per CDR3 protein and no DNA. The repertoire table contains fewer than 400,000 distinct CDR3 sequences. Specimen: blood T cells: a sorted CD56 or NKG2C T cell subset, CD4+ or CD8+ T cells, or bulk PBMC T cells (not recorded which). The receptor source for this set is a woman aged 45-65 years in good health. The CDR3 runs from the conserved cysteine through the conserved F or W. Each record gives: J gene, V gene, CDR3 protein.

TRBJ2-3 TRBV5-1 CASSPRTGNADTQYF
TRBJ2-2 TRBV10-3 CAIRERAGERTGELFF
TRBJ2-1 TRBV3-1 CASSRLLAGVGLNEQFF
TRBJ1-2 TRBV20-1 CSAPPGASYGYTF
TRBJ2-1 TRBV30 CASTGTGGASAFF
TRBJ2-2 TRBV5-1 CASRVTTGELFF
TRBJ2-1 TRBV12-3/TRBV12-4 CASSQTGTGFYEQFF
TRBJ2-2 TRBV6-6 CASSPADTGELFF
TRBJ1-1 TRBV18 CASSPRQVGNTEAFF
TRBJ2-7 TRBV5-5 CASSLLQGGHEQYF
TRBJ2-7 TRBV24-1 CATSDSTGGSYEQYF
TRBJ2-1 TRBV7-2 CASSLGGKNEQFF
TRBJ1-2 TRBV5-1 CASSLALIDGYTF
TRBJ2-3 TRBV6-2/TRBV6-3 CASSYGTGQSTDTQYF
TRBJ2-1 TRBV20-1 CSAPPETEQFF
TRBJ2-6 TRBV3-1 CASSRTFSGANVLTF
TRBJ2-3 TRBV18 CASTRGPRGDTQYF
TRBJ2-5 TRBV11-2 CASSLARGDMETQYF
TRBJ1-2 TRBV12-3/TRBV12-4 CASSLASAGRGYTF
TRBJ2-2 TRBV6-4 CASSALAEGTGELFF
TRBJ1-1 TRBV3-1 CASSQERVRGWDTEAFF
TRBJ2-1 TRBV5-1 CASSLEGIAGYNEQFF
TRBJ2-2 TRBV27 CASAPGVNTGELFF
TRBJ2-7 TRBV20-1 CSARIGTRRSYEQYF
TRBJ2-3 TRBV20-1 CSATSDTDTQYF
TRBJ2-3 TRBV12-3/TRBV12-4 CASSYVGGPRTDTQYF
TRBJ1-2 TRBV5-1 CASSLAVRNALDYGYTF
TRBJ1-6 TRBV11-2 CASSLDGGRNSPLHF
TRBJ2-1 TRBV12-3/TRBV12-4 CASTRDTNNEQFF
TRBJ1-1 TRBV20-1 CSASRPGPTITEAFF
TRBJ2-1 TRBV20-1 CSAMETSGREIEQFF
TRBJ2-1 TRBV6-1 CASSDGLGVEQFF
TRBJ2-7 TRBV7-9 CASRARDRGQKRELEEQYF
TRBJ1-1 TRBV25-1 CASSAYQTGKGGTEAFF
TRBJ2-4 TRBV7-9 CASSLVGGRQNF
TRBJ1-2 TRBV12-3/TRBV12-4 CASSTVGQTIFYGYTF
TRBJ2-1 TRBV3-1 CASSQGVGRARNEQFF
TRBJ2-7 TRBV20-1 CSAILPPSSYEQYF
TRBJ2-7 TRBV4-1 CASSQVLGDEQYF
TRBJ2-7 TRBV20-1 CSVGSGRLYEQYF
TRBJ2-5 TRBV3-1 CASRKTVEQETQYF
TRBJ2-3 TRBV15 CATSGTSRDTQYF
TRBJ2-7 TRBV15 CATSRDKGPYEQYF
TRBJ1-1 TRBV10-3 CATQTVGTGDTEAFF
TRBJ1-4 TRBV12-3/TRBV12-4 CASKVFGGGTEKLFF
TRBJ2-7 TRBV7-9 CASSPPGAGGVYEQYF
TRBJ2-3 TRBV10-1 CASSEPDTDTQYF
TRBJ2-5 TRBV5-1 CASSLRGLAGVETQYF
TRBJ2-7 TRBV12-3/TRBV12-4 CASSFVGLADGEQYF
TRBJ2-7 TRBV9 CASSDSQGGYQYF